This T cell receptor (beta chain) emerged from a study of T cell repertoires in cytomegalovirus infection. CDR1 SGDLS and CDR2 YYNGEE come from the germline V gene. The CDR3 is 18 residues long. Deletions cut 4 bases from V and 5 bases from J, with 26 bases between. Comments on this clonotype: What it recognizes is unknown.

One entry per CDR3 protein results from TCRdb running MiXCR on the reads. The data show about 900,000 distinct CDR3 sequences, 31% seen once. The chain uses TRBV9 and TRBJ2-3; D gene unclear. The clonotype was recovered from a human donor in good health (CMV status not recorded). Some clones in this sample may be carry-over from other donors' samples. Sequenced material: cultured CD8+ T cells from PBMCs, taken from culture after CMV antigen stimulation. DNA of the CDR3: TGTGCCAGCAGCCATCCTCCCTCTCCTAGTAAAGCAAGAGATACGCAGTATTTT. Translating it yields CASSHPPSPSKARDTQYF.